The next 4 T cell receptor beta chains were all read from a single sample in a study of blood T cell repertoires in COVID-19. Sequencing used immunoSEQ multiplex PCR; TCRdb keeps in-frame clones, though not all of them. The sample has approximately 250,000 clones, 90% seen once. Source material: PBMCs or T cells enriched from blood (not recorded which). The receptor set was obtained from a woman aged 25 to 39 with acute COVID-19.

The chain recombines TRBV24-1 with TRBJ2-1, with D possibly being TRBD1 (7 bases). The CDR3 consists of 15 residues. Deletions cut 5 bases from V and 7 bases from J, with 17 bases between. Germline V gene data show CDR1 as KGHDR and CDR2 as SFDVKD. CDR3 residues: CATSVLGGGRNEQFF. The CDR3 nucleotides are TGTGCCACCAGTGTCTTAGGAGGGGGCAGAAATGAGCAGTTCTTC.

The chain joins TRBV24-1 to TRBJ2-3; no firm D call. The CDR3 runs to 12 residues. Germline assignment: CDR1 KGHDR and CDR2 SFDVKD. V was clipped by 4 bases and J by 6 bases, with 7 bases between them. The CDR3 reads CATSERKDTQYF. DNA for the CDR3: TGTGCCACCAGTGAGAGAAAGGATACGCAGTATTTT.

This chain connects TRBV3-1 (or the pseudogene TRBV3-2) to TRBJ1-1; perhaps TRBD1 as D (5 bases). V was shortened by 2 bases and J by 1 base, with 8 bases between the two germline ends. CDR3 length equals 14 residues. Per germline, CDR1 LGHDT and CDR2 YNNKEL (reference sequence). CDR3 residues: CASSQRGENTEAFF. CDR3 bases: TGTGCCAGCAGCCAACGGGGGGAGAACACTGAAGCTTTCTTT.

V and J are TRBV18 and TRBJ1-2; tentatively, D is TRBD1 (6 bases). V was clipped by 0 bases and J by 9 bases, with 23 bases between them. The germline V gene has CDR1 KGHSH and CDR2 LQKENI. The CDR3 runs 17 residues. The DNA for the CDR3 is TGTGCCAGCTCACCACCAGGACAGAACCCGATAATATGGAGCTACACCTTC. Its translation is CASSPPGQNPIIWSYTF.